The T cell receptor (beta chain) described here comes from a study of blood T cells in healthy people across ages. Study background: Template switching captured about one barcoded beta molecule per two T cells. Findings and limits, study-wide: More naive CD4+ cells and higher diversity marked long-lived donors relative to aged donors.

Comments on this clonotype: Its antigen is not known.

CDR1 and CDR2 from the germline V gene are SQVTM and ANQGSEA. This CDR3 is 13 amino acids long. Primers used in a second PCR of roughly 6 to 11 cycles were a sample-barcoded 5' primer and a J-beta primer mix. From each sample, at least 3 million paired-end reads containing CDR3 were obtained. TCRdb fed the 5' RACE reads into MiXCR, producing one record per CDR3 protein. This table has hundreds of thousands of distinct CDR3 sequences, roughly 21% appearing once. The rearrangement uses TRBV29-1 and TRBJ2-5; either TRBD1 or TRBD2 may fit D (5 bases each). The assigned J gene may be wrong: the sequence end matches TRBJ2-1 better. The specimen sequenced was blood. The sequence came from a man between 65 and 85 years old in good health. This chain's CDR3 is CSVHHLWDAEQFF. Here the CDR3 DNA reads TGCAGCGTTCATCATTTGTGGGACGCTGAGCAGTTCTTC.